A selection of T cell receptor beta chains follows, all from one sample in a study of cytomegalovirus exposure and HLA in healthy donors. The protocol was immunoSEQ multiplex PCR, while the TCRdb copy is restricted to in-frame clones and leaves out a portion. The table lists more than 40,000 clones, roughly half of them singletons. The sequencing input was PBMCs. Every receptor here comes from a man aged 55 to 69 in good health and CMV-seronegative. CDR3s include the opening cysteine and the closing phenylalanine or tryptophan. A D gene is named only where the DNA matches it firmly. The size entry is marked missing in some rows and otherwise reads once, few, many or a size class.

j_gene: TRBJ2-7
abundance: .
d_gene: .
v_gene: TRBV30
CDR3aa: CAWSGPTTAGNYYEQYF
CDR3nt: TGTGCCTGGAGTGGCCCCACCACGGCGGGAAATTACTACGAGCAGTACTTC

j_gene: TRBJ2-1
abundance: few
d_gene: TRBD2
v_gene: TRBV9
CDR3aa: CASSVSASGSDEQFF
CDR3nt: TGTGCCAGCAGCGTATCGGCTAGCGGGAGTGATGAGCAGTTCTTC

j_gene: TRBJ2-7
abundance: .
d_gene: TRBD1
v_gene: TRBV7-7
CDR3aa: CASSLADRGYEQYF
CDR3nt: TGTGCCAGCAGCTTAGCGGACAGGGGGTACGAGCAGTACTTC

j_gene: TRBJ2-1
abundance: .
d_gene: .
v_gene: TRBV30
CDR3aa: CAWIGRTEQFF
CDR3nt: TGTGCCTGGATAGGAAGGACAGAGCAGTTCTTC

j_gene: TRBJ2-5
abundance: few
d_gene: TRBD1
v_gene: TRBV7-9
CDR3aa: CASSLDRGEETQYF
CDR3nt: TGTGCCAGCAGCTTGGACAGGGGGGAGGAGACCCAGTACTTC

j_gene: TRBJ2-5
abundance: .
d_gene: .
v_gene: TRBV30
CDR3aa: CAWSPRETQYF
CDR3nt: TGTGCCTGGAGTCCCAGGGAGACCCAGTACTTC

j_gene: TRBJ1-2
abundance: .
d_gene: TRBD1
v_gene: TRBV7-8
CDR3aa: CASSPQGAGYGYTF
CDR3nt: TGTGCCAGCAGCCCACAGGGGGCGGGCTATGGCTACACCTTC

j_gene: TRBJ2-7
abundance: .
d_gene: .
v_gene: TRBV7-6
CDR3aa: CASSPSSRVPTGEQYF
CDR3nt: TGTGCCAGCAGCCCCTCCTCACGTGTTCCTACGGGAGAGCAGTACTTC

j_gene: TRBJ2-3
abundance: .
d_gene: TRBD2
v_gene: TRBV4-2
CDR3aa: CASSQLSGKGTDTQYF
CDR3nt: TGTGCCAGCAGCCAATTGAGCGGGAAGGGGACAGATACGCAGTATTTT

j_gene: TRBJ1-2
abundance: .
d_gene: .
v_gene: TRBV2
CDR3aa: CASRRLQPDNYGYTF
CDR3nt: TGTGCCAGCAGGAGATTACAGCCTGATAACTATGGCTACACCTTC

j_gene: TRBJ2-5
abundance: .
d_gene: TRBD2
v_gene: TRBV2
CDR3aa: CASRRTLAGGRETQYF
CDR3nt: TGTGCCAGCAGAAGAACTCTAGCGGGAGGGAGGGAGACCCAGTACTTC

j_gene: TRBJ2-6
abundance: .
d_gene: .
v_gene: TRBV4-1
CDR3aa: CASSQDHPTSGASGANVLTF
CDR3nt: TGCGCCAGCAGCCAAGACCACCCGACATCCGGCGCCTCTGGGGCCAACGTCCTGACTTTC

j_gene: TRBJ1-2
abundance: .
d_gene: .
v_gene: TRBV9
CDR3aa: CASSVGNQADGYTF
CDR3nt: TGTGCCAGCAGCGTGGGCAACCAGGCCGATGGCTACACCTTC

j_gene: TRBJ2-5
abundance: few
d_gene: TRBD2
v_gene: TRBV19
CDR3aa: CASSQRRLAGQETQYF
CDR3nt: TGTGCCAGTAGTCAACGTAGACTAGCGGGGCAAGAGACCCAGTACTTC

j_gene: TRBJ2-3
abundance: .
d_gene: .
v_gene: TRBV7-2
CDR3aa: CASSLAARTDTQYF
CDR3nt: TGTGCCAGCAGCTTAGCGGCCCGCACAGATACGCAGTATTTT

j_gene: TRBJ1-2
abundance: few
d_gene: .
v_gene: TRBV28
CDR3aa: CASTQGRQTYGYTF
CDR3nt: TGTGCCAGCACCCAAGGGAGACAAACCTATGGCTACACCTTC

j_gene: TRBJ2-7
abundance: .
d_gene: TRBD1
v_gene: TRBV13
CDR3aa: CASSLGVGTGGSKEQYF
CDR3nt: TGTGCCAGCAGCTTAGGCGTGGGGACAGGGGGCTCGAAAGAGCAGTACTTC

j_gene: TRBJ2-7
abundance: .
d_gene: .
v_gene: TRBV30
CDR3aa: CAWSDPPGQKRPYEQYF
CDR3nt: TGTGCCTGGAGTGACCCCCCTGGACAGAAGAGACCCTACGAGCAGTACTTC

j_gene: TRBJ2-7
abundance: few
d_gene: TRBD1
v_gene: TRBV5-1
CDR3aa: CASSMGQGDEQYF
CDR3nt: TGCGCCAGCAGCATGGGACAGGGGGACGAGCAGTACTTC

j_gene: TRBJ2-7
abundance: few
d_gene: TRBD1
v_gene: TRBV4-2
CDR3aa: CASSQRGTGGTYEQYF
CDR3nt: TGTGCCAGCAGCCAAAGAGGAACAGGGGGTACCTACGAGCAGTACTTC

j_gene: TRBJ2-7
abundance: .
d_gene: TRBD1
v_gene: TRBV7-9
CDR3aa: CASSFLSGTGVHEQYF
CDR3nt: TGTGCCAGCAGCTTTCTCAGCGGGACAGGGGTCCACGAGCAGTACTTC

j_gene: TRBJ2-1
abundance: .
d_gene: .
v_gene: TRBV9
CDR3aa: CASSLSYNEQFF
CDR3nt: TGTGCCAGCAGCCTCTCGTACAATGAGCAGTTCTTC

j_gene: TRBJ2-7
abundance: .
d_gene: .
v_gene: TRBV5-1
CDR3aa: CASSLEDTYEQYF
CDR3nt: TGCGCCAGCAGCTTGGAGGACACCTACGAGCAGTACTTC

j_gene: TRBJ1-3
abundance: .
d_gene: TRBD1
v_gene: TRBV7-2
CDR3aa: CASSRDRTSNTIYF
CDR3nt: TGTGCCAGCAGCCGGGACAGGACCTCAAACACCATATATTTT

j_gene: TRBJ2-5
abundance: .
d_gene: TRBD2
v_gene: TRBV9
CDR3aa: CASSVIAGASETQYF
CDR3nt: TGTGCCAGCAGCGTAATAGCGGGAGCTTCCGAGACCCAGTACTTC

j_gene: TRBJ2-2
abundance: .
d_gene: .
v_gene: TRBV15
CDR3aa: CATSRGGSPGELFF
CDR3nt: TGTGCCACCAGCAGAGGAGGGAGTCCCGGGGAGCTGTTTTTT

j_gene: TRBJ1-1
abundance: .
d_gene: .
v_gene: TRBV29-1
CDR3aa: CSLRIGAATEAFF
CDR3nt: TGCAGCCTACGCATAGGGGCCGCTACTGAAGCTTTCTTT

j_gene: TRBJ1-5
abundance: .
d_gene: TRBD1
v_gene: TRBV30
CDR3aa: CAWSVGTGHSQPQHF
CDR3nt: TGTGCCTGGAGTGTTGGGACAGGGCATTCTCAGCCCCAGCATTTT

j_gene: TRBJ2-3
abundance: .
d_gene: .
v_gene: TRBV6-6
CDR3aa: CASTVLASTDTQYF
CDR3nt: TGTGCCAGCACCGTGTTAGCTAGCACAGATACGCAGTATTTT

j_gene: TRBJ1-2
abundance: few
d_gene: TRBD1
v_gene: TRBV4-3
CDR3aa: CASSDLIGQGNGYTF
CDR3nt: TGCGCCAGCAGCGATCTAATAGGACAGGGTAATGGCTACACCTTC

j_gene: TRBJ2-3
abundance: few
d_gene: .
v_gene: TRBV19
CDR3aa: CASKGGGTDTQYF
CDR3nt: TGTGCCAGTAAAGGCGGGGGCACAGATACGCAGTATTTT

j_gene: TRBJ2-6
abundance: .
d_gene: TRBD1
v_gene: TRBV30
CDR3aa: CAWSPSGRGRSGANVLTF
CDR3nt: TGTGCCTGGAGTCCCTCGGGTAGGGGGCGCTCTGGGGCCAACGTCCTGACTTTC

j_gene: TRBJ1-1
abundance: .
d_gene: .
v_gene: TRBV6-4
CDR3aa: CASSDSADPNTEAFF
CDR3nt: TGTGCCAGCAGTGACTCGGCAGATCCGAACACTGAAGCTTTCTTT

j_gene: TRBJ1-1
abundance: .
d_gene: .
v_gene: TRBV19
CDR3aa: CASSKQGTEAFF
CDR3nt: TGTGCCAGTAGTAAACAGGGCACTGAAGCTTTCTTT

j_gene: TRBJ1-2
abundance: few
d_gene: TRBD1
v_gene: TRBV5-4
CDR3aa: CASSSLGPGGGGYTF
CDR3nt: TGTGCCAGCAGCTCTTTAGGCCCAGGGGGCGGCGGCTACACCTTC

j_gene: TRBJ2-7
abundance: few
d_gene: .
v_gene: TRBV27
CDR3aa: CASSFRERVDYEQYF
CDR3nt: TGTGCCAGCAGTTTTCGGGAGCGGGTAGACTACGAGCAGTACTTC

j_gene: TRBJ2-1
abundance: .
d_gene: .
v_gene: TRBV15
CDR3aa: CATRGTFSYNEQFF
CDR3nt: TGTGCCACCCGCGGGACTTTTTCCTACAATGAGCAGTTCTTC

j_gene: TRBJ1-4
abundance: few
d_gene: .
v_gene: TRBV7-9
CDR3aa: CASSLPLGSNEKLFF
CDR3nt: TGTGCCAGCAGCCTTCCTCTGGGCTCTAATGAAAAACTGTTTTTT

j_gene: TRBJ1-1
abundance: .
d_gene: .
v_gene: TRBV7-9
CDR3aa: CASSPPGGTEAFF
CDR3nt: TGTGCCAGCAGCCCCCCCGGGGGCACTGAAGCTTTCTTT